This entry features one T cell receptor beta chain sequence. The clone's antigen remains unknown. It has no much larger one-base neighbor in the sample; base qualities were not kept. V is shortened by 3 bases, J by 7 bases, and the region joining them spans 16 bases. The germline V gene provides CDR1 SGDLS and CDR2 YYNGEE. There are 15 amino acids in the CDR3, from cysteine to phenylalanine inclusive. Kept here is only the CDR3 DNA, which spans 45 bases and is read in frame from base 1. This record comes from a study of shared clonotypes between healthy human individuals (TCRdb year 2020). As for the study more broadly: Three men and a couple of women, aged 18 to 49 years, made up the cohort. The study deeply sequenced blood TCR repertoires of five healthy adults to estimate repertoire size and the extent of clonotype sharing between individuals. To increase sequencing depth and limit assay-specific biases, TCR repertoire library preparation and sequencing were carried out by different laboratories using diverse techniques. Each donor's leukapheresis produced roughly between about 0.9 and 9.5 billion PBMCs. For each donor, CD4 naive and CD4 memory were each given three plates, CD8 naive was given two plates, and CD8 memory was given one plate.

Using the deep immunoSEQ assay, multiplex PCR amplified TCR CDR3 regions from genomic DNA. Genomic DNA extracted from each cell subset was distributed evenly over all wells of several immunoSEQ 96-well plates, and each plate served as one replicate. Each replicate PCR for sorted subsets received around 200 ng genomic DNA, equal to around 32,000 T cell genomes. The purified libraries were quantified using a Qubit 3.0 fluorometer, sized with a Bioanalyzer 2100, and then quantified again using the KAPA Library Quantification kit. Every immunoSEQ 96-well plate was sequenced on a dedicated single-read 150-cycle Illumina NextSeq 550 flow cell. The study's own analysis went as follows. Because only junctional sequences without quality scores were contained in the immunoSEQ output, filtering matching that applied to full-length reads could not be performed. Sequences were annotated with PyIR, a Python wrapper for IgBLAST v1.9, and V/J genes and CDR3 were assigned using IMGT germline references. Reads were removed for weak V/J assignments (E-value above 1e-6), missing CDR3, stop codons, out-of-frame junctions, or ambiguous translated residues. V3J clonotypes were defined as sequences sharing an identical inferred V gene, J gene, and CDR3 amino acid sequence. Percentage overlap between repertoires was calculated by dividing the number of shared unique clonotypes by the size of the smaller repertoire. RTK rarefaction, the Chao1 estimator, and Recon v2.1 estimates of unobserved clonotypes were used to assess repertoire richness. For all TCRbeta clonotypes obtained by the gDNA method from a few donors, generation probabilities were computed with OLGA. TCRdb provides this immuneACCESS table in a form limited to in-frame rearrangements. Some clones are lacking; in checked studies, under half of them reflect an unresolved V gene, and why the rest are absent is not known. That table gives V, J and clone size, and the DNA gave D and trimming. Across this sample there are about 2.1 million clones, with over 85% seen only once. The top ten hold around 1.8% of the sample.

For the CD8 naive samples, CD45RO-negative cells were positively selected for CCR7, yielding a CD45RA+CCR7+ population from which TemRA cells were excluded. Healthy HIV-negative adults with no recently reported acute infections or vaccinations were included as donors. All donors were Caucasian adults living in Nashville, Tennessee, USA. After blood collection by leukapheresis, PBMCs were isolated using Ficoll-Histopaque density gradient centrifugation and then cryopreserved in the vapor phase of liquid nitrogen. Analytical flow cytometry was used to check the purity and quantity of every magnetically sorted T cell population. From each sorted fraction, genomic DNA was isolated and quantified by UV absorbance on a Nanodrop 2000c. Broad study findings and their caveats: Naive subsets generally had larger estimated clonotype richness than memory subsets did. Because the study included only a small number of donors, the genetic and exposure-history diversity represented was limited. Pairwise subsampling led to the expectation that sequencing depth would affect the degree of clonotype sharing among donors. Only blood was sampled, and tissue TCR repertoires likely differ from those in blood. When a handful of donors were compared, the shared fraction of clonotypes was around 5.1% for naive CD4, less than 4% for naive CD8, about 2.5% for memory CD4, and roughly 0.4% for memory CD8. Even with the large sequencing depth, rarefaction of the sorted-subset datasets indicated that sequencing was incomplete. Compared with non-shared clonotypes, clonotypes shared by all four sorted-subset donors had higher generation probabilities.

Sequencing was carried out using naive CD8+ T cells from PBMCs. The cell subset or site label, as the study defines it: CD45RA+CCR7+. The receptor was isolated from a young man in good health. Some clones in this sample may be carry-over from other donors' samples. The rearranged chain carries TRBV9 and TRBJ2-2, and the D gene may be TRBD1, 6 bases matching. The nucleotide sequence is TGTGCCAGCAGCGCCACCCAGGGGAAGAGCGGGGAGCTGTTTTTT. This codes for CASSATQGKSGELFF.